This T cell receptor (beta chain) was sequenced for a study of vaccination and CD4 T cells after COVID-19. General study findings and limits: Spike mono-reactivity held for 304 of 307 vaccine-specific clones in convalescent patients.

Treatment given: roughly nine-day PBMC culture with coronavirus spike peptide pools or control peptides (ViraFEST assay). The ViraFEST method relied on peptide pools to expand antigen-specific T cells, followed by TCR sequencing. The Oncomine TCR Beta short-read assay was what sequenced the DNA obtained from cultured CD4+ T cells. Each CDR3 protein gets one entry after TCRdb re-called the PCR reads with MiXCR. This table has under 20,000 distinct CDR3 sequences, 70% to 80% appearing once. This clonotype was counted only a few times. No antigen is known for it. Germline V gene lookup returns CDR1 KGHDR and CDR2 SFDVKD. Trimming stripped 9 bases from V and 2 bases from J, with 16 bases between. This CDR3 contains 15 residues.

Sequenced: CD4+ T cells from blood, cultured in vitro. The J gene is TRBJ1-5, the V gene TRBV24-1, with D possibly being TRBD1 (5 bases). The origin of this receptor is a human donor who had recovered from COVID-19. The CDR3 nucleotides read TGTGCCACCTCGACGAGGGGCTCGGGCAATCAGCCCCAGCATTTT. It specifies CATSTRGSGNQPQHF.